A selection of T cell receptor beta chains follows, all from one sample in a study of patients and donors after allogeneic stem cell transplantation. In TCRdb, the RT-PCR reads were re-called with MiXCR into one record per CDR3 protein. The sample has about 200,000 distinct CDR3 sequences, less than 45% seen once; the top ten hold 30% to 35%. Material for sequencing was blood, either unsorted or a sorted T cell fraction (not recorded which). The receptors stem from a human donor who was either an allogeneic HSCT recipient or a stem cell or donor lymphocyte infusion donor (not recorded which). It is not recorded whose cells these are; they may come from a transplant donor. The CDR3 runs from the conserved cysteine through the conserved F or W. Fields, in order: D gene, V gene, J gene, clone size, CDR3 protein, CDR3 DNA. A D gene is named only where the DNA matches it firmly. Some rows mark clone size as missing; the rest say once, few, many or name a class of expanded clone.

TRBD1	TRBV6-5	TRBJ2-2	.	CASRLGTGSHRELFF	TGTGCCAGCAGACTCGGGACAGGGAGCCACCGGGAGCTGTTTTTT
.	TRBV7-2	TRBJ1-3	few	CASSQTRGAGNTIYF	TGTGCCAGCAGCCAGACGAGGGGAGCTGGAAACACCATATATTTT
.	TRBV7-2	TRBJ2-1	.	CASSGVGDYNEQFF	TGTGCCAGTTCTGGCGTAGGGGACTACAATGAGCAGTTCTTC
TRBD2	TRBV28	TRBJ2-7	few	CASSSGLAGEQYF	TGTGCCAGCAGTTCGGGACTAGCGGGGGAGCAGTACTTC
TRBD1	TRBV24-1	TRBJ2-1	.	CATSDFTRGHLNEQFF	TGTGCCACCAGTGATTTCACCAGGGGGCATCTCAATGAGCAGTTCTTC
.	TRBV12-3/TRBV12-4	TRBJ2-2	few	CASSPPNEGPGELFF	TGTGCCAGCAGCCCCCCGAACGAAGGACCCGGGGAGCTGTTTTTT
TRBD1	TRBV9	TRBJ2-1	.	CASSFHRGPSYNEQFF	TGTGCCAGCAGCTTCCACAGGGGACCGTCCTACAATGAGCAGTTCTTC
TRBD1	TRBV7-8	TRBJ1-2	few	CASSTRGLGYGYTF	TGTGCCAGCAGCACCAGGGGGCTGGGGTATGGCTACACCTTC
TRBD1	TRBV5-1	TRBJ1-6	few	CASSSTGEESPLHF	TGCGCCAGCAGCTCGACAGGGGAGGAATCACCCCTCCACTTT
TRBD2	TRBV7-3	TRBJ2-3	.	CASSPRHRRENIYTQYF	TGTGCCAGCAGCCCCCGTCATCGGCGGGAGAACATCTATACGCAGTATTTT
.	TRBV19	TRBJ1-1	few	CASSIAPPGALNIEAFF	TGTGCCAGTAGTATAGCCCCGCCAGGGGCCCTGAACATTGAAGCTTTCTTT
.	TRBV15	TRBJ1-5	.	CATSRDFGQPQHF	TGTGCCACCAGCAGGGACTTTGGTCAGCCCCAGCATTTT
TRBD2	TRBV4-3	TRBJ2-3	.	CASSLGLAGGVFGTDTQYF	TGCGCCAGCAGCCTCGGACTAGCGGGAGGAGTTTTTGGCACAGATACGCAGTATTTT
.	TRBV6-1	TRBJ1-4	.	CASRDGEKLFF	TGTGCCAGCAGAGACGGTGAAAAACTGTTTTTT
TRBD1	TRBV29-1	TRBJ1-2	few	CSVGRDRGAYGYTF	TGCAGCGTTGGCCGGGACAGGGGTGCGTATGGCTACACCTTC
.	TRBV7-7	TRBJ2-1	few	CASSLAGQSDYNEQFF	TGTGCCAGCAGCTTAGCGGGGCAGAGTGACTACAATGAGCAGTTCTTC
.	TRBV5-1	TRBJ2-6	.	CASSFGSGANVLTF	TGCGCCAGCAGCTTCGGCTCTGGGGCCAACGTCCTGACTTTC
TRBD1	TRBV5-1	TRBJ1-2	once	CASRRQTPGQGFYGYTF	TGCGCCAGCCGCCGCCAAACTCCGGGACAGGGGTTCTATGGCTACACCTTC
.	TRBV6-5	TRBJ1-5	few	CASSYSEDQPQHF	TGTGCCAGCAGTTACTCGGAGGATCAGCCCCAGCATTTT
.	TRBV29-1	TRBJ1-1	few	CSVEDDGGYTEAFF	TGCAGCGTTGAAGATGATGGGGGGTACACTGAAGCTTTCTTT
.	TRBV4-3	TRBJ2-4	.	CASSRNAQGFAKNIQYF	TGCGCCAGCAGCCGAAACGCCCAGGGGTTTGCCAAAAACATTCAGTACTTC
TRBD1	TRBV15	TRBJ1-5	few	CATSRGTGGDQPQHF	TGTGCCACCAGCAGGGGGACAGGGGGCGATCAGCCCCAGCATTTT